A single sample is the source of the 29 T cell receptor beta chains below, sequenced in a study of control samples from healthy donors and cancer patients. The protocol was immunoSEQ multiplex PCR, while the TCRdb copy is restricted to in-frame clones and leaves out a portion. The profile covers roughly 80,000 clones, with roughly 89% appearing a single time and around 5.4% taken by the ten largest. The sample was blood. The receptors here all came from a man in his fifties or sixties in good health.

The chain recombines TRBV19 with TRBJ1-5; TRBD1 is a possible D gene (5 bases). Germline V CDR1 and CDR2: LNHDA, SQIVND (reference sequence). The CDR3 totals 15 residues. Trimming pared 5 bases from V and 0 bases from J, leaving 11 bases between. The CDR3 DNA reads TGTGCCAGTAGTCCCGTACAGGTTAGCAATCAGCCCCAGCATTTT. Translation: CASSPVQVSNQPQHF.

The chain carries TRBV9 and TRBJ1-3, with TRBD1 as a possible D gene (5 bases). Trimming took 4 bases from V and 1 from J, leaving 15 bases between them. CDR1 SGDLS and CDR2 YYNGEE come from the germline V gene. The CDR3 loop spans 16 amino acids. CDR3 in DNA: TGTGCCAGCAGCCCCCCAAGTAAGGGGTCTGGAAACACCATATATTTT. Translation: CASSPPSKGSGNTIYF.

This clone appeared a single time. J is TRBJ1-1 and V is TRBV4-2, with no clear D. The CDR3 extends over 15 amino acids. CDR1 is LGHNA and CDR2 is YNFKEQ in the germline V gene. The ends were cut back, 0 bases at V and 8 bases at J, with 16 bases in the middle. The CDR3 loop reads CASSQDKWGNLEAFF. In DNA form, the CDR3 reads TGTGCCAGCAGCCAAGATAAGTGGGGAAACCTAGAAGCTTTCTTT.

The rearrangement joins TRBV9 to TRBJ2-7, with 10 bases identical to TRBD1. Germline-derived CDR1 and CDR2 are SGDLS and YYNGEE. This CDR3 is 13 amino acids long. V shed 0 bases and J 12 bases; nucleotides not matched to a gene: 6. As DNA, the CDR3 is TGTGCCAGCAGCGTAGACGGGACAGGGGTTCGGTACTTC. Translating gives CASSVDGTGVRYF. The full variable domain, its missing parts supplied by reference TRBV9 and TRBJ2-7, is DSGVTQTPKHLITATGQRVTLRCSPRSGDLSVYWYQQSLDQGLQFLIQYYNGEERAKGNILERFSAQQFPDLHSELNLSSLELGDSALYFCASSVDGTGVRYFGPGTRLTVT.

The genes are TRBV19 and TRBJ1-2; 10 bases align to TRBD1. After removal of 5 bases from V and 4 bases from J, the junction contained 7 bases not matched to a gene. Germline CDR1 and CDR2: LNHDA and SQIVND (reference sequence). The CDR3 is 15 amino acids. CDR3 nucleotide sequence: TGTGCCAGTAGTCCATATCGGACAGGGGGCTATGGCTACACCTTC. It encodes CASSPYRTGGYGYTF.

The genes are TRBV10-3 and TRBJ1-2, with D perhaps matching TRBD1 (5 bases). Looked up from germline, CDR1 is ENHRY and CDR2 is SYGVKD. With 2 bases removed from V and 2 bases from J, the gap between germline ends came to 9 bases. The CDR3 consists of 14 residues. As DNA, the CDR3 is TGTGCCATCAGTGAGGGGGGGTCGAACTATGGCTACACCTTC. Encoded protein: CAISEGGSNYGYTF.

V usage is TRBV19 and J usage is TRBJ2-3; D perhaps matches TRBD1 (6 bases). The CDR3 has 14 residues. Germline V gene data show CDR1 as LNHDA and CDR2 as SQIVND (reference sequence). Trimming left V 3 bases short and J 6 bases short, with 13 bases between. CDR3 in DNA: TGTGCCAGTAGTATCACAGGGCCGGGGGATACGCAGTATTTT. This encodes CASSITGPGDTQYF.

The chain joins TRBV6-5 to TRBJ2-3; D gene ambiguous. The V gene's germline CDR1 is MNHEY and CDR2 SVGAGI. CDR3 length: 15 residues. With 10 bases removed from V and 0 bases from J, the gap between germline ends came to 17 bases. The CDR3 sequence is CATSPAKWSTDTQYF. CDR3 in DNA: TGTGCCACCTCCCCGGCCAAATGGAGCACAGATACGCAGTATTTT.

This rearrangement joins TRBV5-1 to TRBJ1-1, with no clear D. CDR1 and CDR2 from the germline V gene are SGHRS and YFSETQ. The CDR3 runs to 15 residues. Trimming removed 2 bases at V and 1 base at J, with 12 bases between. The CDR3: CASSFVPQSNTEAFF. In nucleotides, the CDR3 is TGCGCCAGCAGCTTTGTCCCGCAATCGAACACTGAAGCTTTCTTT. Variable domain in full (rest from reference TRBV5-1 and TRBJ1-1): KAGVTQTPRYLIKTRGQQVTLSCSPISGHRSVSWYQQTPGQGLQFLFEYFSETQRNKGNFPGRFSGRQFSNSRSEMNVSTLELGDSALYLCASSFVPQSNTEAFFGQGTRLTVV.

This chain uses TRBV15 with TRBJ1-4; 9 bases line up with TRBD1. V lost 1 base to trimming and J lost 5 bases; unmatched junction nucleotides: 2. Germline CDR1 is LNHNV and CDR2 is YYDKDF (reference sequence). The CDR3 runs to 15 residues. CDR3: CATSRGGTGNEKLFF. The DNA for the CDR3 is TGTGCCACCAGCAGAGGAGGGACAGGGAATGAAAAACTGTTTTTT.

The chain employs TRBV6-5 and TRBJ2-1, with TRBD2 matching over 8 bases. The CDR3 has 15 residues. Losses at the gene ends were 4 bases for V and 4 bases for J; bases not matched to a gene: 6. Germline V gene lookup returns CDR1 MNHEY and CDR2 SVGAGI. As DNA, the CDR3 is TGTGCCAGCAGTTCCGGGGGGGCAGGGTACAATGAGCAGTTCTTC. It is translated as CASSSGGAGYNEQFF.

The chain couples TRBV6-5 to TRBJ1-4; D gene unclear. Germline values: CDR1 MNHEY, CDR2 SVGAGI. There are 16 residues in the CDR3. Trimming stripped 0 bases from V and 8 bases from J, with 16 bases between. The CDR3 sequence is CASSYSFERVREKLFF. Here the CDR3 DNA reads TGTGCCAGCAGTTACTCGTTTGAGAGGGTACGGGAAAAACTGTTTTTT.

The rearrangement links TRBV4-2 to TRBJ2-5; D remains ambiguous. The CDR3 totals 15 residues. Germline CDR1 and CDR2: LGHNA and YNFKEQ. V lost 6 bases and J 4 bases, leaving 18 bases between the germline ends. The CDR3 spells CASRPGVESRETQYF. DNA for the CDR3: TGTGCCAGCAGGCCTGGGGTGGAATCTCGAGAGACCCAGTACTTC.

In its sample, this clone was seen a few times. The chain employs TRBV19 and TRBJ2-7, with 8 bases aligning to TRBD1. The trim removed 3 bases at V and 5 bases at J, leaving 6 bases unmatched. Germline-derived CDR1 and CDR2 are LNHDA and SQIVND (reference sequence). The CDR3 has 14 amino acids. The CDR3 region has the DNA TGTGCCAGTAGTATTGCGGACAGGGTTGACGAGCAGTACTTC. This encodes CASSIADRVDEQYF.

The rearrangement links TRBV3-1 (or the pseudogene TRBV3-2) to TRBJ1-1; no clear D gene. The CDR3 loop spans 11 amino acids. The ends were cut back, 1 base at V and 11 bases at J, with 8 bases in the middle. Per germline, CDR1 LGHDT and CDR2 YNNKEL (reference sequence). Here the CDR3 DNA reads TGTGCCAGCAGCCAAGCCTCCAGGGCTTTCTTT. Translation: CASSQASRAFF.

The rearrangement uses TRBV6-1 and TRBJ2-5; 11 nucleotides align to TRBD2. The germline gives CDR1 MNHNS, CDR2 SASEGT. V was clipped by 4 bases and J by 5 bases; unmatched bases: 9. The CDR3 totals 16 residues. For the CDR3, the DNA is TGTGCCAGCAGTGCCCTAGCGGGGGGCGGGACGGAGACCCAGTACTTC. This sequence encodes CASSALAGGGTETQYF.

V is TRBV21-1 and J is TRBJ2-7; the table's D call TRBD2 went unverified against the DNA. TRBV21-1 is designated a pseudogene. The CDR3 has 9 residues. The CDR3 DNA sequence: TGTGCCAGCAGCACCTCCCAGTACTTC. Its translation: CASSTSQYF.

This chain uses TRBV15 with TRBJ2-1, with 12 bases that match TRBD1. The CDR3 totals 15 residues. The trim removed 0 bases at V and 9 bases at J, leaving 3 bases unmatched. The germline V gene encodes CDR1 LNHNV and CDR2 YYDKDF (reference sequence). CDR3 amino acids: CATSREGTGGGEQFF. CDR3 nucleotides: TGTGCCACCAGCAGAGAGGGGACAGGGGGCGGTGAGCAGTTCTTC.

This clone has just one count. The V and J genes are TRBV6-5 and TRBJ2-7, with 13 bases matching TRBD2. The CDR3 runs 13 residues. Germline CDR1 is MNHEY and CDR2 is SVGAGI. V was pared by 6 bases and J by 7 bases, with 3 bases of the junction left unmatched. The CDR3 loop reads CASRLAGGQEQYF. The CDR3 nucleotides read TGTGCCAGCAGACTAGCGGGGGGGCAAGAGCAGTACTTC.

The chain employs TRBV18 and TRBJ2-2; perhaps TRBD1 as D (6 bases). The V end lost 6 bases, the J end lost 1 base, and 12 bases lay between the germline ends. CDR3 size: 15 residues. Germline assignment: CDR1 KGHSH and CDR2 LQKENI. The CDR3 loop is CASSTGTRNTGELFF. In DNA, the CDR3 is TGTGCCAGCTCGACCGGGACAAGGAACACCGGGGAGCTGTTTTTT. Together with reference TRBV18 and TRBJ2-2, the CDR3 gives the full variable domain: NAGVMQNPRHLVRRRGQEARLRCSPMKGHSHVYWYRQLPEEGLKFMVYLQKENIIDESGMPKERFSAEFPKEGPSILRIQQVVRGDSAAYFCASSTGTRNTGELFFGEGSRLTVL.

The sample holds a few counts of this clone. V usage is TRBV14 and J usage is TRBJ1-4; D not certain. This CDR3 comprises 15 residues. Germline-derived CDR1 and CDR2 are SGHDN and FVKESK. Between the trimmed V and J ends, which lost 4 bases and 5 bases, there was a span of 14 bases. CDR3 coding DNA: TGTGCCAGCAGCCCAGGACGCATGCGAAATGAAAAACTGTTTTTT. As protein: CASSPGRMRNEKLFF.

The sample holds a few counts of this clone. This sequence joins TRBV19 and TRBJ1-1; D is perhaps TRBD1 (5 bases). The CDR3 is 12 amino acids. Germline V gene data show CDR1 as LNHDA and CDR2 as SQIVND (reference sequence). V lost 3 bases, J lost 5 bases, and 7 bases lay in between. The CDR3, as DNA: TGTGCCAGTAGTATGGGGCAGACTGAAGCTTTCTTT. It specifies CASSMGQTEAFF.

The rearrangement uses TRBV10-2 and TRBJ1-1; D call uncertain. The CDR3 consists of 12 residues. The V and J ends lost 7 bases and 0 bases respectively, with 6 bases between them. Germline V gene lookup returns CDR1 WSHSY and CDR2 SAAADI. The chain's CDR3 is CASIGMNTEAFF. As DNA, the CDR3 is TGCGCCAGCATCGGGATGAACACTGAAGCTTTCTTT.

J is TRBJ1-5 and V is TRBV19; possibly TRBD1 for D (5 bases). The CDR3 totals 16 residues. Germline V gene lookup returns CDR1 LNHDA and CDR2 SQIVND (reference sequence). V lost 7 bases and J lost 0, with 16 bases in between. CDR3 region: CASKQRGWGSNQPQHF. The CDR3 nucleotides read TGTGCCAGTAAACAAAGGGGATGGGGTAGCAATCAGCCCCAGCATTTT.

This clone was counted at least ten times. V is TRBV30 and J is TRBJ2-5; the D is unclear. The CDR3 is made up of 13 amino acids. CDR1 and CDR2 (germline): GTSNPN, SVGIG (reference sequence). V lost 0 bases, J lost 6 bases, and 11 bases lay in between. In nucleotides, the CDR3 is TGTGCCTGGAGTGTACTGACAAGGAAGACCCAGTACTTC. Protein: CAWSVLTRKTQYF.

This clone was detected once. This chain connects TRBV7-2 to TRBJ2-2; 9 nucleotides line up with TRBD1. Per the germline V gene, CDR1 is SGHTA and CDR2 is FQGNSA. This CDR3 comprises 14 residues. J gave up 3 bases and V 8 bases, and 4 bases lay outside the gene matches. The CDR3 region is CASRGQGYTGELFF. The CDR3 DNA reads TGTGCCAGCCGGGGACAGGGCTACACCGGGGAGCTGTTTTTT.

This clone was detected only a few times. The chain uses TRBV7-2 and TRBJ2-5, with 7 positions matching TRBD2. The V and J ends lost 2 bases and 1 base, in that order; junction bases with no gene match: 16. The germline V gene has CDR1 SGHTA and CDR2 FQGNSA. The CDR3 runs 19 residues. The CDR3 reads CASSLIPSLRGVLQETQYF. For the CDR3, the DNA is TGTGCCAGCAGCTTAATTCCGTCCCTTCGGGGGGTACTCCAAGAGACCCAGTACTTC.

The CDR3 loop is CASSLDRSGGDEQYF. In nucleotides, the CDR3 is TGTGCCAGCAGCTTAGATCGGTCAGGGGGGGACGAGCAGTACTTC. The chain has TRBV11-2 and TRBJ2-7; D may be TRBD1 or TRBD2 (7 bases each). Germline values: CDR1 SGHAT, CDR2 FQNNGV. V lost 0 bases, J lost 5 bases, and 14 bases lay in between. The CDR3 is made up of 15 amino acids.

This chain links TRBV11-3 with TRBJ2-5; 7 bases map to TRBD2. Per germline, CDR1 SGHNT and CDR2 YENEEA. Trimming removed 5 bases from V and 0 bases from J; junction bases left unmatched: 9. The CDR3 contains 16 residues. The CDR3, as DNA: TGTGCCAGCAGCCCCCAAAGGAGCGGGGACCAAGAGACCCAGTACTTC. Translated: CASSPQRSGDQETQYF.